The 25 T cell receptor beta chains below were found in one sample sequenced in a study of T cells in Graves' hyperthyroidism and ophthalmopathy. Amplified TCR beta CDR3 regions came from RNA transcripts. A set of HTBI primers served as the primers for a first-round RT-PCR of the TCR CDR3. MiXCR was run by TCRdb on the multiplex PCR reads, yielding one entry per CDR3 protein. The table lists about 480,000 distinct CDR3 sequences, about 24% of them singletons. The sequencing input was blood. The source of these receptors is a woman in her twenties or thirties with Graves' ophthalmopathy.

Ten or more counts support this clonotype. The V call is TRBV18, the J call TRBJ2-7, with D possibly matching TRBD2 (6 bases). V was pared by 8 bases and J by 2 bases, with 16 bases between. Germline V gene sequence: CDR1 KGHSH, CDR2 LQKENI. The CDR3 covers 14 residues. CDR3 in amino acids: CASSPGTDTYEQYF. The CDR3 DNA reads as TGTGCCAGCAGCCCAGGGACTGACACCTACGAGCAGTACTTC.

The gene calls are TRBV4-1 and TRBJ2-7; D gene uncertain. CDR1 is MGHRA and CDR2 is YSYEKL in the germline V gene. The CDR3 has 13 amino acids. V dropped 4 bases and J dropped 6 bases, with 13 bases sitting between them. The CDR3 nucleotides are TGCGCCAGCAGCCCCCTCGCGTGGGGCGAGCAGTACTTC. Translated: CASSPLAWGEQYF.

This clonotype came up a few times. CDR3 region: CASSPGDLQEQYF. The CDR3 DNA reads TGTGCCAGCTCACCCGGGGACTTACAAGAGCAGTACTTC. The chain combines TRBV18 with TRBJ2-7; D may be TRBD2 (6 bases). The germline gives CDR1 KGHSH, CDR2 LQKENI. The CDR3 runs 13 residues. The V and J ends lost 3 bases and 7 bases respectively, with 13 bases between them.

This clonotype was recorded a few times. V usage is TRBV27 and J usage is TRBJ2-7; a weak D match, TRBD1 (5 bases). Trimming shortened V by 6 bases and J by 5 bases, and 17 bases separated the two germline ends. This CDR3 is 14 amino acids long. Germline V gene sequence: CDR1 MNHEY, CDR2 SMNVEV (reference sequence). In DNA form, the CDR3 reads TGTGCCAGCAGCCCCCAGGGAACGCCTAACGAGCAGTACTTC. This gives the protein CASSPQGTPNEQYF.

The chain links TRBV12-3 or TRBV12-4 to TRBJ1-1, with 11 nucleotides matching TRBD1. J lost 5 bases, V lost 0 bases, and 8 bases had no gene match. CDR3 size: 17 residues. The CDR3 DNA reads as TGTGCCAGCAGTTTAGCGGGACAGGGGGACGGTTGGACTGAAGCTTTCTTT. Translation: CASSLAGQGDGWTEAFF.

The sample holds a few counts of this clonotype. This chain links TRBV12-3 or TRBV12-4 with TRBJ2-7; 10 bases match TRBD2. V lost 5 bases to trimming and J lost 3 bases; unmatched junction nucleotides: 4. This CDR3 spans 14 amino acids. The CDR3 nucleotides read TGTGCCAGCAGTGATAGCGGGAGGTTCTACGAGCAGTACTTC. Residues: CASSDSGRFYEQYF.

This clonotype was counted between two and nine times. This sequence joins TRBV25-1 and TRBJ2-2; D unresolved. CDR3 size: 13 residues. The germline V and J ends were trimmed by 2 bases and 8 bases, with 9 bases remaining between them. From germline, CDR1 is MGHDK and CDR2 SYGVNS. As DNA, the CDR3 is TGTGCCAGCAGTGAACGAGTTGGTGGGGAGCTGTTTTTT. Its protein product is CASSERVGGELFF.

This clonotype was recorded a few times. V and J are TRBV20-1 and TRBJ2-7; weak D call: TRBD1 (6 bases). Germline V gene data show CDR1 as DFQATT and CDR2 as SNEGSKA (reference sequence). The CDR3 has 12 amino acids. V lost 2 bases, J lost 6 bases, and 11 bases lay in between. CDR3 nucleotides: TGCAGTGCTAGAATGACAGGTTTCGAGCAGTACTTC. This sequence encodes CSARMTGFEQYF.

This clonotype has ten or more counts. V gene TRBV7-2 combines with J gene TRBJ1-2; the D gene is possibly TRBD1 (5 bases). CDR3 length equals 15 residues. V gave up 0 bases and J gave up 7 bases, with 15 bases separating them. The germline CDR1 and CDR2 sequences are SGHTA and FQGNSA. This CDR3 reads CASSLARRGGGGYTF. The CDR3 bases are TGTGCCAGCAGCTTAGCGCGAAGGGGCGGAGGTGGCTACACCTTC.

This clonotype was observed many times. The rearrangement links TRBV6-5 to TRBJ2-2; D unclear. The CDR3 contains 15 residues. The V and J ends lost 4 bases and 4 bases respectively, with 13 bases between them. Germline CDR1 reads MNHEY; CDR2 reads SVGAGI. The chain's CDR3 is CASSFEDHPTGELFF. The CDR3 nucleotides are TGTGCCAGCAGTTTCGAGGACCACCCCACCGGGGAGCTGTTTTTT.

Concerning this clonotype: One base away lies a much larger clone, so this may be a sequencing read error. The chain recombines TRBV7-9 with TRBJ1-1; maybe TRBD1 (6 bases). Germline V CDR1 and CDR2: SEHNR, FQNEAQ (reference sequence). The CDR3 covers 13 residues. The CDR3 sequence is CPSSFPGAGEAFF. The DNA of the CDR3 is TGTCCCAGCAGCTTCCCAGGGGCGGGTGAAGCTTTCTTT.

This clonotype was counted many times. The chain is built from TRBV19 and TRBJ2-7; no clear D. Trimming pared 6 bases from V and 5 bases from J, leaving 17 bases between. CDR3 length: 14 amino acids. Per the germline V gene, CDR1 is LNHDA and CDR2 is SQIVND (reference sequence). DNA for the CDR3: TGTGCCAGTAGCCCCCCAACTCGGCTGGACGAGCAGTACTTC. This encodes CASSPPTRLDEQYF. Variable domain in full (rest from reference TRBV19 and TRBJ2-7): DGGITQSPKYLFRKEGQNVTLSCEQNLNHDAMYWYRQDPGQGLRLIYYSQIVNDFQKGDIAEGYSVSREKKESFPLTVTSAQKNPTAFYLCASSPPTRLDEQYFGPGTRLTVT.

The rearrangement joins TRBV6-5 to TRBJ2-3, with 8 bases matching TRBD2. This CDR3 is built from 16 residues. The V gene end was trimmed by 0 bases and the J gene end by 7 bases; junction bases not matched to a gene: 9. Germline-derived CDR1 and CDR2 are MNHEY and SVGAGI. CDR3 in DNA: TGTGCCAGCAGTTACTCGCTACTAGCGGAGAAAAATACGCAGTATTTT. Its translation: CASSYSLLAEKNTQYF.

This clonotype was seen only a few times. The V and J genes are TRBV12-3 or TRBV12-4 and TRBJ1-2; weak D call: TRBD1 (6 bases). The ends were cut back, 7 bases at V and 3 bases at J, with 15 bases in the middle. The CDR3 totals 14 residues. This CDR3 is CASTFGGGDYGYTF. The DNA of the CDR3 is TGTGCCAGCACCTTCGGTGGGGGCGACTATGGCTACACCTTC.

This clonotype occurred many times. The CDR3 is CSVEVWGTGANVLTF. In DNA, the CDR3 is TGCAGCGTTGAAGTCTGGGGCACTGGGGCCAACGTCCTGACTTTC. The V call is TRBV29-1, the J call TRBJ2-6, with D possibly matching TRBD1 (5 bases). This CDR3 contains 15 residues. The V and J ends lost 1 base and 2 bases respectively, with 9 bases between them. The germline gives CDR1 SQVTM, CDR2 ANQGSEA.

There are many counts of this clonotype. V is TRBV7-9 and J is TRBJ1-2; perhaps TRBD1 as D (5 bases). Between the trimmed V and J ends, which lost 1 base and 6 bases, there was a span of 15 bases. CDR1 SEHNR and CDR2 FQNEAQ come from the germline V gene (reference sequence). CDR3 length: 15 residues. CDR3 sequence: CASSLVVTRDNGYTF. As DNA, the CDR3 is TGTGCCAGCAGCTTAGTCGTTACCAGGGATAATGGCTACACCTTC.

The chain uses TRBV6-1 and TRBJ1-5; the match to TRBD1 covers 9 bases. The CDR3 length is 13 residues. J gave up 3 bases and V 11 bases, and 5 bases lay outside the gene matches. Germline CDR1 MNHNS, CDR2 SASEGT. CDR3: CAGGQGLNQPQHF. The CDR3 nucleotides are TGTGCCGGGGGACAGGGTCTCAATCAGCCCCAGCATTTT.

This clonotype was seen a few times. J is TRBJ2-5 and V is TRBV14; D remains unclear. The V gene lost 3 bases and the J gene lost 2 bases, with 7 bases spanning the gap. CDR1 and CDR2 (germline): SGHDN, FVKESK. CDR3 size: 13 residues. CDR3 sequence reads: CASSHGLQETQYF. In DNA, the CDR3 is TGTGCCAGCAGCCACGGGTTACAAGAGACCCAGTACTTC.

The chain links TRBV6-1 to TRBJ1-2, with 7 bases aligning to TRBD1. Germline assignment: CDR1 MNHNS and CDR2 SASEGT. This CDR3 spans 16 amino acids. Trimming removed 5 bases from V and 2 bases from J; junction bases left unmatched: 11. CDR3 bases: TGTGCCAGCAGTCCCCCCAGGGGGGCGAGGAACTATGGCTACACCTTC. Its translation is CASSPPRGARNYGYTF.

This sequence joins TRBV6-5 and TRBJ2-7, with D possibly TRBD1 on 6 matching bases. Germline V gene data show CDR1 as MNHEY and CDR2 as SVGAGI. CDR3 length equals 13 residues. Trimming removed 2 bases at V and 6 bases at J, with 11 bases between. The CDR3 here is CASSYTTGSEQYF. CDR3 DNA sequence: TGTGCCAGCAGTTACACCACAGGGTCCGAGCAGTACTTC.

Many counts were recorded for this clonotype. The CDR3 sequence is CASSTDTGGYTF. CDR3 in DNA: TGCGCCAGCAGCACGGACACAGGTGGCTACACCTTC. The chain is built from TRBV5-1 and TRBJ1-2, with a tentative D call TRBD1 (5 bases). CDR3 length equals 12 residues. Germline V gene lookup returns CDR1 SGHRS and CDR2 YFSETQ. V was shortened by 4 bases and J by 7 bases, with 11 bases between the two germline ends.

This clonotype was seen at least ten times. Here the CDR3 omits its conserved ending phenylalanine or tryptophan, so a read error is the likely source. This chain connects TRBV19 to TRBJ1-1; no clear D gene. The CDR3 loop spans 13 amino acids. From germline, CDR1 is LNHDA and CDR2 SQIVND (reference sequence). Deletions cut 6 bases from V and 3 bases from J, with 11 bases between. The CDR3 bases are TGTGCCAGTAGCGGAACGGTGGACACTGAAGCTTTCCTT. Encoded protein: CASSGTVDTEAFL.

About this clonotype itself: One end of the junction varies from germline; a read error may be responsible. This rearrangement joins TRBV6-5 to TRBJ2-7, with D hard to call. The CDR3 loop spans 16 amino acids. Germline CDR1 MNHEY, CDR2 SVGAGI. The CDR3 sequence is CGSSYEALPNPYEQDF. The CDR3 bases are TGTGGCAGCAGTTACGAAGCTCTGCCGAACCCCTACGAGCAGGACTTC.

This clonotype was seen at least ten times. DNA of the CDR3: TGTGCCAGCTGCAGCTACGAGCAGTACTTC. It yields the protein CASCSYEQYF. The chain couples TRBV18 to TRBJ2-7; unclear D gene. This CDR3 region has 10 residues. V shed 7 bases and J shed 3 bases, with 4 bases lying between them. Germline CDR1 and CDR2: KGHSH and LQKENI.

This clonotype has at least ten counts. The chain recombines TRBV27 with TRBJ1-5; 9 bases fit TRBD1. The CDR3 is 18 amino acids. The germline CDR1 and CDR2 sequences are MNHEY and SMNVEV (reference sequence). Unmatched junction bases numbered 11, after V lost 5 bases and J lost 0 bases. CDR3 sequence (DNA): TGTGCCAGCAGTCCCGGGACAGGGTTCATGTCTAGCAATCAGCCCCAGCATTTT. This sequence encodes CASSPGTGFMSSNQPQHF.